A single sample is the source of the 7 T cell receptor beta chains below, sequenced in a study of T cell responses to AZD1222 COVID-19 vaccine. Data came from immunoSEQ multiplex PCR; TCRdb stores just in-frame clones and leaves some out. The table lists some 190,000 clones, 92% of them singletons. The sample consisted of peripheral blood, taken on day 0 of AZD1222 vaccination. The origin of the receptors is an adult in good health.

The chain joins TRBV7-2 to TRBJ1-6, with D unresolved. The CDR3 has 14 residues. V was shortened by 1 base and J by 7 bases, with 8 bases between the two germline ends. Looked up from germline, CDR1 is SGHTA and CDR2 is FQGNSA. CDR3 bases: TGTGCCAGCAGCTTAGTAGGAGGAAATTCACCCCTCCACTTT. Translation: CASSLVGGNSPLHF.

The genes are TRBV4-1 and TRBJ1-1, with a possible D match to TRBD1 (6 bases). The CDR3 sequence is 14 residues long. Germline-derived CDR1 and CDR2 are MGHRA and YSYEKL. Trimming removed 4 bases at V and 7 bases at J, with 16 bases between. The CDR3 DNA sequence: TGCGCCAGCAGCCCCGAAGGACAGAATATTGAAGCTTTCTTT. Its translation is CASSPEGQNIEAFF.

The chain combines TRBV3-1 (or the pseudogene TRBV3-2) with TRBJ1-2, with D perhaps matching TRBD1 (6 bases). The germline CDR1 and CDR2 sequences are LGHDT and YNNKEL (reference sequence). V dropped 1 base and J dropped 0 bases, with 12 bases sitting between them. The CDR3 runs 16 residues. The CDR3 protein is CASSQGRDTTNYGYTF. In DNA form, the CDR3 reads TGTGCCAGCAGCCAAGGCCGGGACACCACTAACTATGGCTACACCTTC.

V is TRBV27 and J is TRBJ2-1; TRBD2 is a possible D gene (5 bases). From germline, CDR1 is MNHEY and CDR2 SMNVEV (reference sequence). With 7 bases removed from V and 7 bases from J, the gap between germline ends came to 14 bases. This CDR3 region has 13 residues. The CDR3 protein is CASTQSQRNEQFF. DNA for the CDR3: TGTGCCAGCACCCAAAGTCAGCGGAATGAGCAGTTCTTC.

The V and J genes are TRBV13 and TRBJ2-5; TRBD2 might be the D (5 bases). The germline gives CDR1 PRHDT, CDR2 FYEKMQ (reference sequence). V dropped 1 base and J dropped 9 bases, with 15 bases sitting between them. CDR3 length: 14 amino acids. The CDR3 region has the DNA TGTGCCAGCAGCTTAGAAGACGGGGTGGGGTCCCAGTACTTC. Amino acid sequence: CASSLEDGVGSQYF.

The J gene is TRBJ1-3, the V gene TRBV5-8; 10 bases are shared with TRBD1. The germline V gene has CDR1 SGHTS and CDR2 YDEGEE. The CDR3 has 16 residues. V lost 4 bases to trimming and J lost 0 bases; unmatched junction nucleotides: 4. The CDR3 loop is CASSRRTGGSGNTIYF. CDR3 in DNA: TGTGCCAGCAGCCGCAGGACAGGGGGCTCTGGAAACACCATATATTTT.

This rearrangement joins TRBV9 to TRBJ1-1; D may be TRBD1 (5 bases). The CDR3 loop spans 13 amino acids. V dropped 6 bases and J dropped 0 bases, with 9 bases sitting between them. Looked up from germline, CDR1 is SGDLS and CDR2 is YYNGEE. DNA of the CDR3: TGTGCCAGCAACAGGATTATGAACACTGAAGCTTTCTTT. Translating it yields CASNRIMNTEAFF.